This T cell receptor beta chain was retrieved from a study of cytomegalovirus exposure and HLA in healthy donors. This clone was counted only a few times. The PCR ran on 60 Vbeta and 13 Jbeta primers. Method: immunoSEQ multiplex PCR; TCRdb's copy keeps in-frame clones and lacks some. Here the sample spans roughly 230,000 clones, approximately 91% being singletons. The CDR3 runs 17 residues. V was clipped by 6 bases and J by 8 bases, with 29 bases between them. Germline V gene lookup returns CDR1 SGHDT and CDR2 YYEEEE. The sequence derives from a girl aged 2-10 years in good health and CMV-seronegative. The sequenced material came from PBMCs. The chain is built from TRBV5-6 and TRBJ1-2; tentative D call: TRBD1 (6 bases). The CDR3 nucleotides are TGTGCCAGCACCCCCAAGGCCAGGGGAGAATTTAGAGGAGGCTACACCTTC. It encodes CASTPKARGEFRGGYTF.